This TCR beta chain was identified in a study of post-analysis software for immune sequencing data. Study details: The courses of disease that were included comprised relapsing-remitting, secondary progressive and progressive-relapsing multiple sclerosis. Whole-study findings and limits: Patients with multiple sclerosis recorded significantly lower normalized Chao1 diversity than controls, the study found. With TRBV5-6, TRBV5-1 and TRBV20-1 included, 4 or 5 TRBV segments were more frequent in patients than in controls.

There are 15 residues in the CDR3. Trimming shortened V by 8 bases and J by 1 base, and 15 bases separated the two germline ends. The germline V gene has CDR1 SNHLY and CDR2 FYNNEI. TCR beta libraries were prepared from cDNA with unique molecular identifiers. T cells numbering roughly 0.85 to 11 million yielded about 500,000 cDNA molecules. TCRdb independently ran MiXCR on the PCR reads; one entry per CDR3 protein. Of 350,000 to 500,000 distinct CDR3 sequences in the sample, about 39% were seen once. Comments on this clonotype: Its target is unknown.

The gene calls are TRBV2 and TRBJ1-5; D may be TRBD1 (5 bases). This clonotype was sampled from a girl aged 2 to 9 with multiple sclerosis. Sequenced: blood. CDR3 nucleotide sequence: TGTGCCAGCTCAACCGAAGGGGAGAGCAATCAGCCCCAGCATTTT. Amino acids: CASSTEGESNQPQHF.